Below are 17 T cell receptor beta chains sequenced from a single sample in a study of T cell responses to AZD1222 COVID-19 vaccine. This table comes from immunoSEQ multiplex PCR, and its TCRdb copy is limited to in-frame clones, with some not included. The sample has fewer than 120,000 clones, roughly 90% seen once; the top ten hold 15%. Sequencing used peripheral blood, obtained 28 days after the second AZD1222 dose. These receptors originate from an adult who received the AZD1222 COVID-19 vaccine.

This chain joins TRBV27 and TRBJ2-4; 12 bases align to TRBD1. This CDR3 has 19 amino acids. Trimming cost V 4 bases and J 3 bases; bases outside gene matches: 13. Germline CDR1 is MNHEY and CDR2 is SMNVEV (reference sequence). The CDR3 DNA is TGTGCCAGCAGTTCGCCGGGGACAGGGGGCGCGTCTGGCAAAAACATTCAGTACTTC. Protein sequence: CASSSPGTGGASGKNIQYF.

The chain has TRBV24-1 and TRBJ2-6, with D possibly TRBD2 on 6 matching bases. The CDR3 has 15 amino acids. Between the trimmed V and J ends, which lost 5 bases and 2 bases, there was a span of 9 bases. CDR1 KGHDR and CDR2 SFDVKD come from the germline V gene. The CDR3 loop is CATSGSGAGANVLTF. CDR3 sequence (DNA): TGTGCCACCAGTGGATCGGGAGCTGGGGCCAACGTCCTGACTTTC.

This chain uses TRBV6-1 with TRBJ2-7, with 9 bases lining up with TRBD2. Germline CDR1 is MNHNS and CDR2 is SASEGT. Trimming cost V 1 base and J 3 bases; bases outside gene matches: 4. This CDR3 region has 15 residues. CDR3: CASSEVASGIYEQYF. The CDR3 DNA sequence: TGTGCCAGCAGTGAAGTGGCTAGCGGGATCTACGAGCAGTACTTC.

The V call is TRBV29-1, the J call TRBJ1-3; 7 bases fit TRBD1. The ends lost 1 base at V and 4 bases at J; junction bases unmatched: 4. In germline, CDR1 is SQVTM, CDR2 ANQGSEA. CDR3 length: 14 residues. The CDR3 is CSVEVQGYGNTIYF. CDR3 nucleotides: TGCAGCGTTGAAGTACAGGGGTACGGAAACACCATATATTTT.

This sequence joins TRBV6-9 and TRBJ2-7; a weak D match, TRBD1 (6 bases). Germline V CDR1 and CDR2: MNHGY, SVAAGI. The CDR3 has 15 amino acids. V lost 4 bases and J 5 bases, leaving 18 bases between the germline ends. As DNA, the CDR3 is TGTGCCAGCAGTTCCCAACAGGGATGTTCGGACGAGCAGTACTTC. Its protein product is CASSSQQGCSDEQYF.

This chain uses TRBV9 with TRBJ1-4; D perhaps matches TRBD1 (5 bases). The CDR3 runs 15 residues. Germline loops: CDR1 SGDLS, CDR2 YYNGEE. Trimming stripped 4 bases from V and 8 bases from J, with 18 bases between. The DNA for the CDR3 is TGTGCCAGCAGCCGCCCGCAGGGAATCGAGGAAAAACTGTTTTTT. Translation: CASSRPQGIEEKLFF.

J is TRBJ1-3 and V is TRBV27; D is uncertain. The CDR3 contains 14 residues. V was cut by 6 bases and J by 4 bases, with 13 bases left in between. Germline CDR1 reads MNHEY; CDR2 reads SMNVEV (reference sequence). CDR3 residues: CASRGWEEGNTIYF. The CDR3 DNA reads TGTGCCAGCAGAGGGTGGGAGGAGGGAAACACCATATATTTT.

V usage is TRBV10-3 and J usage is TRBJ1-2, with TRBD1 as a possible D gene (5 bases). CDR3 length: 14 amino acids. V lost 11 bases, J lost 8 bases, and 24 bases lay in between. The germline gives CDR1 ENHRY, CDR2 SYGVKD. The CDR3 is CASSPGAGGRGYTF. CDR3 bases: TGTGCCTCCTCCCCCGGGGCGGGGGGACGGGGCTACACCTTC.

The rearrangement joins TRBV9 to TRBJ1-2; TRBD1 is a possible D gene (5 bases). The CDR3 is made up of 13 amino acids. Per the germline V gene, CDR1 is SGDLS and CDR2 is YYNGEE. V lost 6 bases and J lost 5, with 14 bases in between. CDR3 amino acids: CASTVGGGYGYTF. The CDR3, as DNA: TGTGCCAGCACCGTCGGGGGAGGATATGGCTACACCTTC.

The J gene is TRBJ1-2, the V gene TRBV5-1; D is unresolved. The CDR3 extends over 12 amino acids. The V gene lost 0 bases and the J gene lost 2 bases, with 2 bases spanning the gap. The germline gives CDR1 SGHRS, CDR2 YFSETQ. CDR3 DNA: TGCGCCAGCAGCTTGGACAACTATGGCTACACCTTC. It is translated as CASSLDNYGYTF.

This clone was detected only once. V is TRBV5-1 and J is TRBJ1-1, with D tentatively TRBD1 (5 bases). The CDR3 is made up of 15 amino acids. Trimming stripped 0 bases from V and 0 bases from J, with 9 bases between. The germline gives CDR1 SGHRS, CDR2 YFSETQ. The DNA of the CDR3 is TGCGCCAGCAGCTTGGCCGGGGGGATGAACACTGAAGCTTTCTTT. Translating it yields CASSLAGGMNTEAFF. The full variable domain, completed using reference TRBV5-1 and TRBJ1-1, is KAGVTQTPRYLIKTRGQQVTLSCSPISGHRSVSWYQQTPGQGLQFLFEYFSETQRNKGNFPGRFSGRQFSNSRSEMNVSTLELGDSALYLCASSLAGGMNTEAFFGQGTRLTVV.

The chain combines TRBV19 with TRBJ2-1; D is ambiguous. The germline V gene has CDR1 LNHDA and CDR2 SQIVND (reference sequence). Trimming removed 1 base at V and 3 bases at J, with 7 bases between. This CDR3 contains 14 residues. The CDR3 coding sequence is TGTGCCAGTAGTATAGGGAGCTACTACAATGAGCAGTTCTTC. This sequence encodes CASSIGSYYNEQFF. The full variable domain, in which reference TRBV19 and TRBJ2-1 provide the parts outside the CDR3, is DGGITQSPKYLFRKEGQNVTLSCEQNLNHDAMYWYRQDPGQGLRLIYYSQIVNDFQKGDIAEGYSVSREKKESFPLTVTSAQKNPTAFYLCASSIGSYYNEQFFGPGTRLTVL.

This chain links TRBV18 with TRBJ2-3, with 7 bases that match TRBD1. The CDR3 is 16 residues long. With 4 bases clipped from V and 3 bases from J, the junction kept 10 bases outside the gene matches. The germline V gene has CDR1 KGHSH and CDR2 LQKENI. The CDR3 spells CASSLTPQGSTDTQYF. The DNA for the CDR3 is TGTGCCAGCTCACTCACACCACAGGGGAGTACAGATACGCAGTATTTT.

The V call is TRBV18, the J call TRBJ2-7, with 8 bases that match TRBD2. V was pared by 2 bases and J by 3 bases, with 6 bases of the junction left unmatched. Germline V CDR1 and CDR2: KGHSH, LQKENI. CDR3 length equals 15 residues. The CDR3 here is CASSPTSGEFYEQYF. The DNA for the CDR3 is TGTGCCAGCTCACCAACTAGCGGAGAATTCTACGAGCAGTACTTC. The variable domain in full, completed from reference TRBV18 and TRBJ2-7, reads NAGVMQNPRHLVRRRGQEARLRCSPMKGHSHVYWYRQLPEEGLKFMVYLQKENIIDESGMPKERFSAEFPKEGPSILRIQQVVRGDSAAYFCASSPTSGEFYEQYFGPGTRLTVT.

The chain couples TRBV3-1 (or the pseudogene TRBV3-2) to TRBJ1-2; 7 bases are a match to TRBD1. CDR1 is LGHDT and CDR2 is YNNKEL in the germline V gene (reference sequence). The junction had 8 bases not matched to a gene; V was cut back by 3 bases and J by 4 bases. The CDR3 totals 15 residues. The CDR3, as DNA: TGTGCCAGCAGCCAGACGGACAGGCCGGTCTATGGCTACACCTTC. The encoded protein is CASSQTDRPVYGYTF.

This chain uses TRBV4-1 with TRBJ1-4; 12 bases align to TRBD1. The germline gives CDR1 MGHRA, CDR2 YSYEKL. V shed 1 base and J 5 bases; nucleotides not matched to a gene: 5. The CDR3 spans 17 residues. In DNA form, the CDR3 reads TGCGCCAGCAGCCAAGGGGACAGGGGGCTTCAGAATGAAAAACTGTTTTTT. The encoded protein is CASSQGDRGLQNEKLFF.

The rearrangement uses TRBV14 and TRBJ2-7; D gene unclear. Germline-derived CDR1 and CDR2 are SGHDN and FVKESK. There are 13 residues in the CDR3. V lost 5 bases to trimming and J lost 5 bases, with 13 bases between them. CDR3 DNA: TGTGCCAGCAGCTCCCCCAGGCGCGACGAGCAGTACTTC. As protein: CASSSPRRDEQYF.